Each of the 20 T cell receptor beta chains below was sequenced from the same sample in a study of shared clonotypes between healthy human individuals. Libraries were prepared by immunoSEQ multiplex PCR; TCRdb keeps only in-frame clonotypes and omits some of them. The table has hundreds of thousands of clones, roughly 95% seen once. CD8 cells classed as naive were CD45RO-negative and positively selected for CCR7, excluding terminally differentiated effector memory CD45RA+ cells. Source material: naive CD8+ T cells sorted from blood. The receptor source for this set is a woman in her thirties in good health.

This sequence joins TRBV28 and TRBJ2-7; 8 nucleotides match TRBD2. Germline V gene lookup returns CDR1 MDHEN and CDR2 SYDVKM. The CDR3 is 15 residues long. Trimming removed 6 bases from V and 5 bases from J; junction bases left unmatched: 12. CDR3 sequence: CASSTLAELDHEQYF. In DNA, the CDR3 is TGTGCCAGCAGCACACTAGCGGAGTTGGACCACGAGCAGTACTTC.

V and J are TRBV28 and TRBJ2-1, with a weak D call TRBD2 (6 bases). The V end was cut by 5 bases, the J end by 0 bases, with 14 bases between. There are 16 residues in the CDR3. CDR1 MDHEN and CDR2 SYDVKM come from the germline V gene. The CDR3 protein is CASSPRLDSSYNEQFF. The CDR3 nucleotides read TGTGCCAGCAGTCCCCGACTAGATAGCTCCTACAATGAGCAGTTCTTC. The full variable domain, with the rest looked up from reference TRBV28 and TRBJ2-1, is DVKVTQSSRYLVKRTGEKVFLECVQDMDHENMFWYRQDPGLGLRLIYFSYDVKMKEKGDIPEGYSVSREKKERFSLILESASTNQTSMYLCASSPRLDSSYNEQFFGPGTRLTVL.

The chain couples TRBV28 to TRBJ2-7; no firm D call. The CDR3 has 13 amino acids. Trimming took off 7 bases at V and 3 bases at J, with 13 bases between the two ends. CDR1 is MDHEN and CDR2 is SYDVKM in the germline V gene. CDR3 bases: TGTGCCAGCAATGAGGAAATTGGCTACGAGCAGTACTTC. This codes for CASNEEIGYEQYF.

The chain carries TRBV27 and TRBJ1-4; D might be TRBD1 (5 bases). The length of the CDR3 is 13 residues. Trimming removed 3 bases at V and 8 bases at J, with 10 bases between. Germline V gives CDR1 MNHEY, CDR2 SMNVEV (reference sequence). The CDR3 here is CASSLSQGEKLFF. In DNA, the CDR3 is TGTGCCAGCAGTTTGAGTCAGGGAGAAAAACTGTTTTTT. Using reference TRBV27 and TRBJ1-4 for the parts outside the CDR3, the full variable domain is EAQVTQNPRYLITVTGKKLTVTCSQNMNHEYMSWYRQDPGLGLRQIYYSMNVEVTDKGDVPEGYKVSRKEKRNFPLILESPSPNQTSLYFCASSLSQGEKLFFGSGTQLSVL.

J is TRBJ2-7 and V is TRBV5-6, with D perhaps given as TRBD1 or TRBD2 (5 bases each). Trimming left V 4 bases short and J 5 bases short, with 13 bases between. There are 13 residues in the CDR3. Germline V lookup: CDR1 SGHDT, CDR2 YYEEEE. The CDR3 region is CASSPGTTDEQYF. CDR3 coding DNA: TGTGCCAGCAGCCCCGGGACGACTGACGAGCAGTACTTC.

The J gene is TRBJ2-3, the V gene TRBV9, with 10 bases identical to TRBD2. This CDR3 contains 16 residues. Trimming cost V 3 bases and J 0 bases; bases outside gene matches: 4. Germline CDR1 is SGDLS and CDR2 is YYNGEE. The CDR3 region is CASSGGLAASTDTQYF. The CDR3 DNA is TGTGCCAGCAGCGGAGGACTAGCGGCAAGCACAGATACGCAGTATTTT.

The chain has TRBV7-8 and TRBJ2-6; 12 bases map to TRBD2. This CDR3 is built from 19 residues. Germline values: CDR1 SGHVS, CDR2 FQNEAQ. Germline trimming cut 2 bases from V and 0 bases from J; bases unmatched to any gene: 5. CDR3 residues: CASSLPLAGGFSGANVLTF. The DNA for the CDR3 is TGTGCCAGCAGCTTACCACTAGCGGGAGGATTCTCTGGGGCCAACGTCCTGACTTTC.

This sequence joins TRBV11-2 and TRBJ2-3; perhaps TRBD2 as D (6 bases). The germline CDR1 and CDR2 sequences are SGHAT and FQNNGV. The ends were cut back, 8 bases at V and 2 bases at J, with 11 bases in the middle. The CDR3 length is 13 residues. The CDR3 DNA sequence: TGTGCCAGCTGGCGGCGGGACACAGATACGCAGTATTTT. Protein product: CASWRRDTDTQYF.

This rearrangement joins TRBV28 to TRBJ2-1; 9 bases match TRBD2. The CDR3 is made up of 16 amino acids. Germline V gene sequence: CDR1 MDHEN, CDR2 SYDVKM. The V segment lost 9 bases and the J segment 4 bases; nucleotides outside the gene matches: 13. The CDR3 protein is CASSTEREATYNEQFF. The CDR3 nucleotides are TGTGCCAGTTCTACGGAGCGGGAGGCAACGTACAATGAGCAGTTCTTC.

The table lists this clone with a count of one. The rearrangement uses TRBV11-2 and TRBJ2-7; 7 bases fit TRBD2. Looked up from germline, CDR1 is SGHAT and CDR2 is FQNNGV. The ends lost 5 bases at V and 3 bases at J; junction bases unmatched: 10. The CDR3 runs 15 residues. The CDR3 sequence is CASSPTTASGYEQYF. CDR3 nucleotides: TGTGCCAGCAGCCCCACGACGGCTAGCGGCTACGAGCAGTACTTC. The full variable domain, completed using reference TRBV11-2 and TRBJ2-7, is EAGVAQSPRYKIIEKRQSVAFWCNPISGHATLYWYQQILGQGPKLLIQFQNNGVVDDSQLPKDRFSAERLKGVDSTLKIQPAKLEDSAVYLCASSPTTASGYEQYFGPGTRLTVT.

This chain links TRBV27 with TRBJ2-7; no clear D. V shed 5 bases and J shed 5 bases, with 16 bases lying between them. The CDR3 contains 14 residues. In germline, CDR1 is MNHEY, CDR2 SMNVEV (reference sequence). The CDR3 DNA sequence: TGTGCCAGCAGTCCAACGACAATTGCCCACGAGCAGTACTTC. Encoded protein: CASSPTTIAHEQYF.

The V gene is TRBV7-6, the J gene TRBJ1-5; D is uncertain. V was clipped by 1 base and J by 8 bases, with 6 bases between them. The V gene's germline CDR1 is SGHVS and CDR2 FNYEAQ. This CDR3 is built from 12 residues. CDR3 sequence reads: CASSLDREPQHF. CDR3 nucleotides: TGTGCCAGCAGCTTAGATCGGGAGCCCCAGCATTTT.

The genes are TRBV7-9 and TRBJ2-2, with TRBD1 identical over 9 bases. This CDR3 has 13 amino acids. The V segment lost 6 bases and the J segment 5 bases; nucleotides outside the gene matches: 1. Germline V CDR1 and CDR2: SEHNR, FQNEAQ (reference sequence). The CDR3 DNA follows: TGTGCCAGCAGGACAGGGGGGACCGGGGAGCTGTTTTTT. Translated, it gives CASRTGGTGELFF.

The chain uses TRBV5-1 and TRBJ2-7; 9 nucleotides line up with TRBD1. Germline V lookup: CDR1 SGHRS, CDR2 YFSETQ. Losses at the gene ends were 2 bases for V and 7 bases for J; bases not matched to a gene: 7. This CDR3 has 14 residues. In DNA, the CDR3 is TGCGCCAGCAGCTTTGGGACAGGGACTGGGGAGCAGTACTTC. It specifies CASSFGTGTGEQYF.

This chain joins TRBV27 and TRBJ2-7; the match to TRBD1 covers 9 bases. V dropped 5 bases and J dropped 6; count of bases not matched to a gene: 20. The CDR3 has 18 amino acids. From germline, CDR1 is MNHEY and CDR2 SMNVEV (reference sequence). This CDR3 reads CASSLGPGTGTTSGEQYF. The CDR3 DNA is TGTGCCAGCAGTCTAGGTCCCGGGACAGGGACAACATCCGGCGAGCAGTACTTC.

CDR3 sequence: CASSSSGHVQPQHF. The CDR3 nucleotides are TGTGCCAGCAGCTCCTCGGGGCACGTTCAGCCCCAGCATTTT. The chain uses TRBV7-9 and TRBJ1-5; TRBD1 might be the D (5 bases). CDR3 size: 14 residues. Germline CDR1 SEHNR, CDR2 FQNEAQ (reference sequence). The ends were cut back, 4 bases at V and 6 bases at J, with 13 bases in the middle.

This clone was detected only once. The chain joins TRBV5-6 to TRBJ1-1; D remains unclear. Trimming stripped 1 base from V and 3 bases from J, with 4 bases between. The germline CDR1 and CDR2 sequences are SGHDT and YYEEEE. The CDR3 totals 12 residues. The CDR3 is CASSLFDTEAFF. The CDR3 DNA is TGTGCCAGCAGCTTGTTCGACACTGAAGCTTTCTTT.

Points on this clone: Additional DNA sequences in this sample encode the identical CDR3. The CDR3 region is CATSRDGSSNQPQHF. Written as DNA, the CDR3 is TGTGCCACCAGCAGAGATGGGTCGTCTAATCAGCCCCAGCATTTT. The chain uses TRBV15 and TRBJ1-5, with D unclear. Trimming removed 0 bases from V and 4 bases from J, with 10 bases in between. Germline assignment: CDR1 LNHNV and CDR2 YYDKDF (reference sequence). The CDR3 runs to 15 residues. Together with reference TRBV15 and TRBJ1-5, the CDR3 gives the full variable domain: DAMVIQNPRYQVTQFGKPVTLSCSQTLNHNVMYWYQQKSSQAPKLLFHYYDKDFNNEADTPDNFQSRRPNTSFCFLDIRSPGLGDTAMYLCATSRDGSSNQPQHFGDGTRLSIL.

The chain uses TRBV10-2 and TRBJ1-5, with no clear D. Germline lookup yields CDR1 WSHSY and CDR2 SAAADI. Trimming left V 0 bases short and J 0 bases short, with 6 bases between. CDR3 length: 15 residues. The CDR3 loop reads CASSESALSNQPQHF. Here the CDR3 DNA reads TGCGCCAGCAGTGAGTCAGCCCTTAGCAATCAGCCCCAGCATTTT.

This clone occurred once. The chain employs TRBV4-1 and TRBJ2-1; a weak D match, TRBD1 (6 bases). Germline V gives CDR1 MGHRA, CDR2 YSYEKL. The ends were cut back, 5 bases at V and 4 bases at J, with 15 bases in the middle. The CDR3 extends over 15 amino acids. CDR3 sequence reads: CASSYIGTNYNEQFF. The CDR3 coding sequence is TGCGCCAGCAGCTATATCGGGACAAATTACAATGAGCAGTTCTTC.